The sequence of this TCR beta chain was determined in a study of regulatory T cells in long-lasting Graves disease. Study results and caveats: TCR diversity in persistent Graves' patients was below that of newly diagnosed ones. Accuracy was perhaps lowered by the small sample size. When disease was persistent, TRBV28, TRBJ1-2 and TRBJ2-5 were the favored segments.

The CDR3 covers 14 residues. Germline lookup yields CDR1 SGHVS and CDR2 FNYEAQ. V was pared by 1 base and J by 5 bases, with 4 bases of the junction left unmatched. This clonotype was observed many times. What it binds is unknown. Time point reported: newly diagnosed GD, antithyroid drugs for less than 3 months. Construction of the TCR library relied on RNA isolated from PBMCs. HTBI primers from iRepertoire and Arm-PCR of CDR3 regions yielded the TCR beta libraries. TCRdb processed the multiplex PCR reads anew with MiXCR; each CDR3 protein has one entry. The sample shows 250,000 or so distinct CDR3 sequences, roughly 21% of them seen only once.

The chain combines TRBV7-6 with TRBJ2-7, with 8 bases fitting TRBD1. This receptor was taken from a female donor with Graves disease. Sequenced here: peripheral blood mononuclear cells (PBMCs), sampled at new diagnosis, from a patient treated with antithyroid drugs. This CDR3 reads CASSLGQGANEQYF. In DNA form, the CDR3 reads TGTGCCAGCAGCTTAGGCCAGGGGGCGAACGAGCAGTACTTC.